The next 8 T cell receptor beta chains were all read from a single sample in a study of shared clonotypes between healthy human individuals. Libraries were prepared by immunoSEQ multiplex PCR; TCRdb keeps only in-frame clonotypes and omits some of them. The sample yields millions of clones, about 95% seen once. Naive CD8 cells lacked CD45RO, underwent positive selection for CCR7 and left out terminally differentiated effector memory CD45RA+ cells. The sequenced sample was naive CD8+ T cells sorted from blood. The receptors shown here come from a man aged 18 to 35 in good health.

This clone appeared a few times. Here the CDR3 reads CASSFQGAGEKLFF. The CDR3 nucleotides read TGTGCCAGCAGCTTTCAGGGCGCCGGAGAAAAACTGTTTTTT. The V and J genes are TRBV5-6 and TRBJ1-4, with D possibly TRBD1 on 5 matching bases. This CDR3 contains 14 residues. V lost 2 bases and J lost 8, with 13 bases in between. The germline V gene encodes CDR1 SGHDT and CDR2 YYEEEE.

This chain connects TRBV10-1 to TRBJ2-1; D is ambiguous. Germline CDR1 reads WNHNN; CDR2 reads SYGVQD (reference sequence). The CDR3 is 13 residues long. V dropped 5 bases and J dropped 0 bases, with 5 bases sitting between them. CDR3 in amino acids: CASSIDSYNEQFF. As DNA, the CDR3 is TGCGCCAGCAGTATCGACTCCTACAATGAGCAGTTCTTC.

J is TRBJ1-5 and V is TRBV4-3, with D hard to call. The V end lost 4 bases, the J end lost 4 bases, and 8 bases lay between the germline ends. The CDR3 sequence is 13 residues long. CDR1 is LGHNA, CDR2 YSLEER, per germline. Here the CDR3 DNA reads TGCGCCAGCAGCCCGGACCTTAATCAGCCCCAGCATTTT. Encoded protein: CASSPDLNQPQHF.

The genes are TRBV13 and TRBJ2-7; TRBD2 matches 14 bases. Germline V gene lookup returns CDR1 PRHDT and CDR2 FYEKMQ (reference sequence). After removal of 4 bases from V and 4 bases from J, the junction contained 9 bases not matched to a gene. This CDR3 contains 17 residues. DNA for the CDR3: TGTGCCAGCAGCTCGCCTGGACTAGCGGGGGGTCCTTACGAGCAGTACTTC. Translated, it gives CASSSPGLAGGPYEQYF.

The rearrangement links TRBV27 to TRBJ2-7, with D unresolved. V was cut by 6 bases and J by 6 bases, with 21 bases left in between. This CDR3 comprises 15 residues. Germline loops: CDR1 MNHEY, CDR2 SMNVEV (reference sequence). The CDR3 nucleotides are TGTGCCAGCAGACCTACCGGGCCCCTGGATGGCGAGCAGTACTTC. Translation: CASRPTGPLDGEQYF.

The chain couples TRBV6-6 to TRBJ2-2, with D hard to call. Germline V gene sequence: CDR1 MNHNY, CDR2 SVGAGI (reference sequence). The CDR3 has 15 residues. Trimming removed 6 bases at V and 0 bases at J, with 11 bases between. CDR3 protein: CASSSTPANTGELFF. For the CDR3, the DNA is TGTGCCAGCAGCTCGACACCTGCGAACACCGGGGAGCTGTTTTTT.

This chain links TRBV12-5 with TRBJ2-1, with 10 positions matching TRBD2. The V segment lost 7 bases and the J segment 8 bases; nucleotides outside the gene matches: 8. CDR3 length equals 14 residues. Germline lookup yields CDR1 LGHNT and CDR2 FRNRAP. The CDR3 protein is CASAWERGGYEQFF. The CDR3 DNA reads TGTGCTAGTGCCTGGGAGCGGGGGGGATATGAGCAGTTCTTC.

V usage is TRBV7-8 and J usage is TRBJ1-1, with 10 positions matching TRBD1. The CDR3 has 16 residues. CDR1 SGHVS and CDR2 FQNEAQ come from the germline V gene. V lost 0 bases, J lost 5 bases, and 6 bases stayed unmatched. CDR3 bases: TGTGCCAGCAGCTTAGCGAGAGGACAGGGGGAAACTGAAGCTTTCTTT. Its protein product is CASSLARGQGETEAFF.